This entry lists 18 T cell receptor beta chains sequenced from one sample in a study of blood T cells in healthy people across ages. Through a sample-barcoded 5' primer and a J-beta primer mix, a second PCR was run for roughly 7 to 11 cycles. Each CDR3 protein is one row after TCRdb ran MiXCR on the 5' RACE reads. The table shows around 790,000 distinct CDR3 sequences, with 44% occurring only once. Sequenced material: blood. Receptors were obtained from a man between 60 and 75 years old in good health.

The genes are TRBV18 and TRBJ1-5; possibly TRBD1 for D (6 bases). V lost 4 bases, J lost 7 bases, and 14 bases lay in between. CDR1 and CDR2 from the germline V gene are KGHSH and LQKENI. The CDR3 consists of 14 residues. CDR3 sequence reads: CASSRGANDQPQHF. The DNA for the CDR3 is TGTGCCAGCTCACGGGGGGCTAATGACCAGCCCCAGCATTTT.

V is TRBV7-2 and J is TRBJ2-3; D is unresolved. CDR3 size: 14 residues. CDR1 and CDR2 (germline): SGHTA, FQGNSA. Deletions cut 6 bases from V and 6 bases from J, with 16 bases between. The CDR3, as DNA: TGTGCCAGCAGTCTTAAAACCCTGGTGGATACGCAGTATTTT. Translating it yields CASSLKTLVDTQYF.

Concerning this clonotype itself: At one of its ends the junction is not consistent with the germline gene, which may arise from a read error. J is TRBJ2-7 and V is TRBV9; 8 bases map to TRBD2. The DNA end is a closer match to TRBJ2-5, so the J assignment may be wrong. The germline V gene has CDR1 SGDLS and CDR2 YYNGEE. There are 15 residues in the CDR3. The CDR3 sequence is CPSTDREGAEETQYF. The CDR3, as DNA: TGTCCCAGCACGGACCGGGAGGGTGCGGAAGAGACCCAGTACTTC.

V gene TRBV6-5 combines with J gene TRBJ1-1, with TRBD1 identical over 7 bases. The trim removed 1 base at V and 1 base at J, leaving 9 bases unmatched. Germline CDR1 and CDR2: MNHEY and SVGAGI. The CDR3 is made up of 17 amino acids. In DNA form, the CDR3 reads TGTGCCAGCAGTTACTTTCTCGGGACAGCGAGGAACACTGAAGCTTTCTTT. It encodes CASSYFLGTARNTEAFF.

For this clonotype: A much larger clone is a single base away; this may be a read error. The chain carries TRBV7-2 and TRBJ2-7; TRBD1 matches at 11 bases. Germline CDR1 reads SGHTA; CDR2 reads FQGNSA. The CDR3 length is 15 residues. The CDR3: CAGSLAPGQGAEQYF. The DNA for the CDR3 is TGTGCCGGCAGCTTAGCCCCCGGACAGGGGGCCGAGCAGTACTTC.

This clonotype was seen once. This chain's CDR3 is CASNPSNRGTQETQYF. The CDR3 DNA follows: TGTGCCAGCAACCCGTCAAACCGAGGGACCCAAGAGACCCAGTACTTC. The J gene is TRBJ2-5, the V gene TRBV5-5; possibly TRBD1 or TRBD2 for D (5 bases each). The V gene's germline CDR1 is SGHKS and CDR2 YYEKEE (reference sequence). V was cut by 6 bases and J by 1 base, with 19 bases left in between. There are 16 residues in the CDR3.

This clonotype was seen a handful of times. The chain has TRBV30 and TRBJ2-5; tentative D call: TRBD2 (5 bases). The length of the CDR3 is 15 residues. The V gene's germline CDR1 is GTSNPN and CDR2 SVGIG (reference sequence). The V gene lost 0 bases and the J gene lost 2 bases, with 13 bases spanning the gap. CDR3 in amino acids: CAWSVFRGQQETQYF. The CDR3 nucleotides are TGTGCCTGGAGTGTATTCCGCGGGCAACAAGAGACCCAGTACTTC.

The chain employs TRBV9 and TRBJ2-1; 10 bases are a match to TRBD1. V was clipped by 0 bases and J by 3 bases; unmatched bases: 3. Germline values: CDR1 SGDLS, CDR2 YYNGEE. CDR3 size: 16 residues. The CDR3, as DNA: TGTGCCAGCAGCGTAGGACAGGGGGCTTTCTACAATGAGCAGTTCTTC. Translation: CASSVGQGAFYNEQFF. The full variable domain, completed using reference TRBV9 and TRBJ2-1, is DSGVTQTPKHLITATGQRVTLRCSPRSGDLSVYWYQQSLDQGLQFLIQYYNGEERAKGNILERFSAQQFPDLHSELNLSSLELGDSALYFCASSVGQGAFYNEQFFGPGTRLTVL.

This chain connects TRBV20-1 to TRBJ2-1, with D unclear. The J call may be faulty, since TRBJ2-7 better matches the DNA end. The length of the CDR3 is 13 residues. From germline, CDR1 is DFQATT and CDR2 SNEGSKA (reference sequence). The CDR3 region is CSARADPYNEQYF. In nucleotides, the CDR3 is TGCAGTGCTAGAGCGGACCCCTACAATGAGCAGTACTTC.

This clonotype has a handful of counts. The V and J genes are TRBV5-4 and TRBJ1-2; no clear D. From germline, CDR1 is SGHNT and CDR2 YYREEE (reference sequence). V was shortened by 3 bases and J by 6 bases, with 12 bases between the two germline ends. There are 13 residues in the CDR3. This chain's CDR3 is CASSSRTPNGYTF. CDR3 bases: TGTGCCAGCAGCTCCAGGACCCCAAATGGCTACACCTTC.

This clonotype was found a few times. This sequence joins TRBV20-1 and TRBJ2-5, with 12 bases fitting TRBD1. The germline gives CDR1 DFQATT, CDR2 SNEGSKA (reference sequence). Trimming took 4 bases from V and 1 from J; bases not matched to a gene: 4. The CDR3 length is 15 residues. The CDR3 protein is CSATGTGGPQETQYF. CDR3 bases: TGCAGTGCTACCGGGACAGGGGGCCCCCAAGAGACCCAGTACTTC.

This clonotype was seen a few times. The chain recombines TRBV20-1 with TRBJ2-7; D is unclear. V was pared by 2 bases and J by 0 bases, with 11 bases between. The CDR3 totals 14 residues. The germline gives CDR1 DFQATT, CDR2 SNEGSKA (reference sequence). The CDR3: CSARTDSPSYEQYF. DNA of the CDR3: TGCAGTGCTAGAACTGATTCCCCCTCCTACGAGCAGTACTTC.

The V gene is TRBV7-7, the J gene TRBJ1-2; 7 bases agree with TRBD1. The CDR3 is 13 residues long. CDR1 SSHAT and CDR2 FNYEAQ come from the germline V gene (reference sequence). The CDR3 sequence: CAINGGRGNGYTF. The CDR3 DNA is TGTGCTATTAATGGGGGCAGGGGGAATGGCTACACCTTC.

This clonotype was seen a few times. The rearrangement joins TRBV11-3 to TRBJ2-3, with D perhaps assigned TRBD1 or TRBD2 (5 bases each). The CDR3 consists of 14 residues. Trimming left V 5 bases short and J 1 base short, with 10 bases between. CDR1 and CDR2 from the germline V gene are SGHNT and YENEEA. The CDR3 region has the DNA TGTGCCAGCAGCAACCGGGACGGCACAGATACGCAGTATTTT. Translating gives CASSNRDGTDTQYF. The complete variable domain, with remaining parts taken from reference TRBV11-3 and TRBJ2-3, reads EAGVVQSPRYKIIEKKQPVAFWCNPISGHNTLYWYLQNLGQGPELLIRYENEEAVDDSQLPKDRFSAERLKGVDSTLKIQPAELGDSAVYLCASSNRDGTDTQYFGPGTRLTVL.

About this clonotype: A much more abundant neighbour one base away suggests this may be a read error. The J gene is TRBJ1-5, the V gene TRBV4-1; D is possibly TRBD1 (5 bases). The CDR3 loop spans 15 amino acids. V shed 0 bases and J shed 5 bases, with 11 bases lying between them. Per the germline V gene, CDR1 is MGHRA and CDR2 is YSYEKL. Here the CDR3 reads CASSQEGTDDQPQHF. In DNA, the CDR3 is TGCGCCAGCAGCCAAGAAGGGACGGATGATCAGCCCCAGCATTTT.

CDR3 in DNA: TGTGCCAGCAGCTTAGGCGGGACACAAGGGGAGACCCAGTACTTC. Protein: CASSLGGTQGETQYF. The chain uses TRBV7-2 and TRBJ2-5; D assignment may be TRBD1 or TRBD2 (6 bases each). V gave up 1 base and J gave up 5 bases, with 14 bases separating them. The CDR3 has 15 residues. Per germline, CDR1 SGHTA and CDR2 FQGNSA.

The chain has TRBV6-5 and TRBJ1-6; D is undetermined. Germline lookup yields CDR1 MNHEY and CDR2 SVGAGI. The ends were cut back, 4 bases at V and 10 bases at J, with 20 bases in the middle. The CDR3 length is 16 residues. Written as DNA, the CDR3 is TGTGCCAGCAGTTCGCCCCCGGGGTGGGGAAAATCACCCCTCCACTTT. Translation gives CASSSPPGWGKSPLHF.

This clonotype was recorded a few times. The chain has TRBV4-1 and TRBJ2-4, with a possible D match to TRBD1 (5 bases). The V end was cut by 0 bases, the J end by 2 bases, with 14 bases between. Per the germline V gene, CDR1 is MGHRA and CDR2 is YSYEKL. The length of the CDR3 is 17 residues. This CDR3 reads CASSQDPSRQSKNIQYF. CDR3 bases: TGCGCCAGCAGCCAAGATCCCAGTCGACAGTCCAAAAACATTCAGTACTTC.